A selection of T cell receptor beta chains follows, all from one sample in a study of regulatory T cells in long-lasting Graves disease. TCRdb fed the multiplex PCR reads into MiXCR, producing one record per CDR3 protein. The data show 250,000 to 400,000 distinct CDR3 sequences, 15% to 20% seen once. Sample: peripheral blood mononuclear cells (PBMCs), taken at new diagnosis, from a patient treated with antithyroid drugs. These TCRs come from a female donor with Graves disease. The CDR3 runs from the conserved cysteine through the conserved F or W. D genes are given only for firm matches. Clone size appears in some rows only: once, few, many, or a class for an expanded clone.

>TRBV4-2|.|.|TRBJ2-7
TGTGCCAGCAGCCAAGAAGTAAGCGAGAGGGAGCAGTACTTC
CASSQEVSEREQYF
>TRBV9|.|.|TRBJ1-6
TGTGCCAGCAGCGTCAGGGGCGAATCCTATAATTCACCCCTCCACTTT
CASSVRGESYNSPLHF
>TRBV6-1|TRBD2|many|TRBJ2-7
TGTGCTACGCGGGGGTGGCCCAGCTCCTACGAGCAGTACTTC
CATRGWPSSYEQYF
>TRBV28|TRBD2|.|TRBJ2-7
TGTGCCAGCAGCCTACCGGGACTAGCGGGGAACGAGCAGTACTTC
CASSLPGLAGNEQYF
>TRBV20-1|.|few|TRBJ1-2
TGCAGTGCTACCGAGGCCCCGAGGACTGGCTACACCTTC
CSATEAPRTGYTF
>TRBV28|TRBD1|many|TRBJ2-7
TGTGCCAGCAGTGGCTCGGGGACAGGGAAGATCTACGAGCAGTACTTC
CASSGSGTGKIYEQYF
>TRBV19|.|many|TRBJ2-7
TGTGCCAGTACCCCGGGACGGGGAGCCTACGAGCAGTACTTC
CASTPGRGAYEQYF
>TRBV29-1|.|many|TRBJ2-7
TGCAGCGTTGAAAATCGGGAGACCCTCTTATACGAGCAGTACTTC
CSVENRETLLYEQYF
>TRBV10-3|.|many|TRBJ1-1
TGTGCCATCAGTACAGGGTGGGAGAAAAACACTGAAGCTTTCTTT
CAISTGWEKNTEAFF
>TRBV5-1|.|many|TRBJ1-3
TGCGCCAGCCAACAAGACAGCTCTGGAAACACCATATATTTT
CASQQDSSGNTIYF
>TRBV3-1|TRBD2|many|TRBJ2-1
TGTGCCAGCAGCAGGAGCGGGAGTACGGTAGGGAATGAGCAGTTCTTC
CASSRSGSTVGNEQFF
>TRBV10-2|.|many|TRBJ2-1
TGCGCCAGCAGTAATGGCGGTCTAAGCTCCTACAATGAGCAGTTCTTC
CASSNGGLSSYNEQFF
>TRBV29-1|.|many|TRBJ2-3
TGCAGCGTTGCGTCCAGCGTCGCAGATACGCAGTATTTT
CSVASSVADTQYF
>TRBV7-9|.|many|TRBJ2-7
TGTGCCAGCAGCAAGAGCGGGACAGGAAACGAGCAGTACTTC
CASSKSGTGNEQYF
>TRBV20-1|.|many|TRBJ1-5
TGCAGTGCCCAGGGTATTGGCAATCAGCCCCAGCATTTT
CSAQGIGNQPQHF
>TRBV6-1|TRBD1|many|TRBJ2-2
TGTGCCAGCAGGGTGGGACAGGGGGCGTCCGGGGAGCTGTTTTTT
CASRVGQGASGELFF
>TRBV6-1|.|many|TRBJ2-1
TGTGCCAGCAGTGAAGTCACAAGAAATGAGCAGTTCTTC
CASSEVTRNEQFF
>TRBV19|.|.|TRBJ1-5
TGTGCCAGTATTCTGGGGGTCAATAGCAATCAGCCCCAGCATTTT
CASILGVNSNQPQHF
>TRBV5-1|.|few|TRBJ2-7
TGCGCCAGCAGCCCCTACGGCGGGGAAGGGGCCTACGAGCAGTACTTC
CASSPYGGEGAYEQYF
>TRBV27|.|many|TRBJ1-6
TGTGCCAGCAGTTTCTCCAGGGGTGGGAATTCACCCCTCCACTTT
CASSFSRGGNSPLHF
>TRBV11-2|.|many|TRBJ2-5
TGTGCCAGCAGCTTAGGGCCTTCGGGGGTCGAGACCCAGTACTTC
CASSLGPSGVETQYF
>TRBV25-1|.|many|TRBJ1-6
TGTGCCAGCAGTGAATCGCAGAGTGCACCCCTCCACTTT
CASSESQSAPLHF
>TRBV10-2|.|.|TRBJ2-1
TGCGCCAGCGGGATCTCCTCCTACAATGAGCAGTTCTTC
CASGISSYNEQFF
>TRBV29-1|TRBD1|many|TRBJ1-1
TGCAGCGTTGTACAGGGGGTGAACACTGAAGCTTTCTTT
CSVVQGVNTEAFF
>TRBV4-1|.|many|TRBJ2-7
TGCGCCAGCAGCCAGGACGGGATAGGGTACGAGCAGTACTTC
CASSQDGIGYEQYF
>TRBV2|.|.|TRBJ2-1
TGTGCCAGCAGTGACAGGGACAACAATGAGCAGTTCTTC
CASSDRDNNEQFF
>TRBV12-3/TRBV12-4|.|many|TRBJ2-3
TGTGCCAGCAGTTTGATCCCAGATACGCAGTATTTT
CASSLIPDTQYF
>TRBV14|TRBD1|many|TRBJ2-7
TGTGCCAGCAGCCAAGTCGTGTGGACAGGGAGCTACGAGCAGTACTTC
CASSQVVWTGSYEQYF
>TRBV5-1|.|.|TRBJ1-5
TGCGCCAGCAGCTTGGGATTGGATACGCAAGGACCGAGTGTACAGCCCCAGCATTTT
CASSLGLDTQGPSVQPQHF
>TRBV28|.|few|TRBJ2-7
TGTGCCAGCAGTTTATTGGCAGCCCGTCCACCATACGAGCAGTACTTC
CASSLLAARPPYEQYF
>TRBV30|.|.|TRBJ2-1
TGTGCCTGGAGGTGGGCTGAGAACAATGAGCAGTTCTTC
CAWRWAENNEQFF
>TRBV20-1|.|.|TRBJ1-5
TGCAGTGCCCTTTCTGGGGGGATGGGGTTATCGAGCAATCAGCCCCAGCATTTT
CSALSGGMGLSSNQPQHF